This T cell receptor (beta chain) originates from a study of response to subunit inactivated influenza vaccine. V trimming: 5 bases; J trimming: 0 bases; junction bases outside the gene matches: 7. CDR3 length: 15 amino acids. Germline CDR1 DFQATT, CDR2 SNEGSKA (reference sequence). A single record per CDR3 protein comes from TCRdb applying MiXCR to the RT-PCR reads. The sample lists roughly 760,000 distinct CDR3 sequences, 20% to 25% occurring once. The chain employs TRBV20-1 and TRBJ2-1; TRBD2 matches at 7 bases. The sequencing used PBMCs from blood, collected around 5 days after vaccination. This receptor was identified in a man aged 50-60 years who received an inactivated influenza vaccine. CDR3 sequence: CSAPLGGSSYNEQFF. The CDR3 DNA reads TGCAGTGCTCCCTTGGGCGGGAGCTCCTACAATGAGCAGTTCTTC.